This T cell receptor beta chain came from a study of shared clonotypes between healthy human individuals (dated by TCRdb to the early 2020s). At the level of the whole study: Three men and a couple of women, aged 18 to 49 years, made up the cohort. Leukapheresis yielded between about 0.85 and 10 billion PBMCs per donor. For each donor, three plates each were used for CD4 naive and CD4 memory, two plates were used for CD8 naive, and one plate was used for CD8 memory. To increase sequencing depth and limit assay-specific biases, TCR repertoire library preparation and sequencing were carried out by different laboratories using diverse techniques. To estimate repertoire size and how much clonotypes are shared between individuals, the study performed deep sequencing of blood TCR repertoires from five healthy adults.

Worth noting for this clone: Its antigen is currently not known. No clone much larger than this one lies a single base away; base qualities are absent.

V was cut back by 1 base and J by 1 base, leaving a gap of 21 bases between them. CDR1 LNHNV and CDR2 YYDKDF are derived from the germline V gene (reference sequence). The CDR3 covers 19 residues, taking in both the cysteine and the phenylalanine. Only the CDR3 region is kept as DNA, spanning 57 bases read in frame from base 1. What the research found in general, with its limitations: Pairwise subsampling indicated that sequencing depth was expected to affect the degree of clonotype sharing among donors. The genetic and exposure-history diversity represented was limited by the small number of donors. Sampling was limited to blood, and TCR repertoires in tissue likely differ from TCR repertoires in blood. Even with the large sequencing depth, rarefaction of the sorted-subset datasets indicated that sequencing was incomplete. Compared with non-shared clonotypes, the clonotypes found in all four sorted-subset donors had higher generation probabilities. About 5% of naive CD4, 3% to 3.5% of naive CD8, 2% to 2.5% of memory CD4, and approximately 0.39% of memory CD8 clonotypes were shared across several donors. Naive subsets generally had larger estimated clonotype richness than memory subsets.

TCR CDR3 regions were amplified from genomic DNA by multiplex PCR using the deep immunoSEQ assay. Extracted genomic DNA from each cell subset was spread evenly across all wells of several immunoSEQ 96-well plates, with each plate serving as a replicate. Each replicate PCR for sorted subsets received about 210 ng genomic DNA, equal to tens of thousands of T cell genomes. The purified libraries were quantified using a Qubit 3.0 fluorometer, sized with a Bioanalyzer 2100, and then quantified again using the KAPA Library Quantification kit. Every immunoSEQ 96-well plate was sequenced on a separate single-read 150-cycle Illumina NextSeq 550 flow cell. In the original analysis: Because the immunoSEQ output included only junctional sequences and no quality scores, the filtering could not be the same as the filtering used for full-length reads. To assign V/J genes and CDR3, sequences were annotated using PyIR, a Python wrapper for IgBLAST v1.9, with IMGT germline references. Any read was removed if the V/J assignment was weak (E-value above 1e-6), the CDR3 was missing, or the read contained stop codons, out-of-frame junctions, or ambiguous translated residues. V3J clonotypes were defined as sequences sharing the same inferred V gene, J gene, and CDR3 amino acid sequence. Percentage overlap between repertoires was calculated by dividing the number of shared unique clonotypes by the size of the smaller repertoire. Three approaches were used to assess repertoire richness: RTK rarefaction, the Chao1 estimator, and Recon v2.1 estimates of unobserved clonotypes. OLGA was used to compute generation probabilities for all TCRbeta clonotypes that the gDNA method yielded from a few donors. The table was pulled from immuneACCESS by TCRdb, which kept in-frame rearrangements only. Such tables lose some clones; where checked, under half of the loss comes from unresolved V genes, and the rest has no known cause. That table furnishes V, J and clone size, whereas the DNA furnished D and trimming. For this sample the table gives about 1.1 million clones, of which approximately 80% were detected only once. The ten largest account for 0.89% of the sample.

Donors were healthy HIV-negative adults with no recently reported acute infections or vaccinations. All donors were Caucasian adults living in Nashville, Tennessee, USA. Magnetic negative selection was used to enrich CD4+ T cells, after which naive cells were positively selected on CD45RA and the negative fraction became the memory subset. Blood was obtained by leukapheresis, after which PBMCs were separated by Ficoll-Histopaque density gradient centrifugation and cryopreserved in liquid nitrogen vapor phase. Analytical flow cytometry was used to check the purity and quantity of each magnetically sorted T cell population. From each sorted fraction, genomic DNA was isolated and quantified by UV absorbance on a Nanodrop 2000c.

Material: memory CD4+ T cells from PBMCs. The sample's cell subset or site label, in plain terms: CD45RA-negative fraction. The sequence was collected from a man aged 18 to 29 in good health. Some clones in this sample may be carry-over from other donors' samples. This sequence uses TRBV15 and TRBJ2-3, with TRBD2 tentatively as D gene (7 bases match). This receptor carries the CDR3 CATSRGHQGSAGGTDTQYF. The DNA sequence follows: TGTGCCACCAGCAGAGGACACCAGGGGTCTGCGGGGGGCACAGATACGCAGTATTTT.